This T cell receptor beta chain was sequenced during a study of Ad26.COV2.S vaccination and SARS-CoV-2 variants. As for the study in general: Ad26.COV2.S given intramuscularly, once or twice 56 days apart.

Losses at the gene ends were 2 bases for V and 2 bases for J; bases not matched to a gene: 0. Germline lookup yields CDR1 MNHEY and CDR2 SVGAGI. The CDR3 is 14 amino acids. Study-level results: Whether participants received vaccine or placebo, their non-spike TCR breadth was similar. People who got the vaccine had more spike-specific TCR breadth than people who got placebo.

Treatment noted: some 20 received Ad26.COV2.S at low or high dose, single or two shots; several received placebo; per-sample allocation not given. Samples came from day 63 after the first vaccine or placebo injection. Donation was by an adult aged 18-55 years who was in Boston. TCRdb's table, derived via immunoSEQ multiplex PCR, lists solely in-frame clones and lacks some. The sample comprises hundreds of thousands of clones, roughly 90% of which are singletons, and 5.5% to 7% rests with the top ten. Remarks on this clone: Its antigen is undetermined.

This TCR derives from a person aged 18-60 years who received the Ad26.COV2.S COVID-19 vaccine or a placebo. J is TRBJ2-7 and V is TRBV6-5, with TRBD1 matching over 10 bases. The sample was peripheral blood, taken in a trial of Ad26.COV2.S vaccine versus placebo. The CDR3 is CASSYGTGAYEQYF. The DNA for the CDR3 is TGTGCCAGCAGTTACGGGACAGGGGCCTACGAGCAGTACTTC.